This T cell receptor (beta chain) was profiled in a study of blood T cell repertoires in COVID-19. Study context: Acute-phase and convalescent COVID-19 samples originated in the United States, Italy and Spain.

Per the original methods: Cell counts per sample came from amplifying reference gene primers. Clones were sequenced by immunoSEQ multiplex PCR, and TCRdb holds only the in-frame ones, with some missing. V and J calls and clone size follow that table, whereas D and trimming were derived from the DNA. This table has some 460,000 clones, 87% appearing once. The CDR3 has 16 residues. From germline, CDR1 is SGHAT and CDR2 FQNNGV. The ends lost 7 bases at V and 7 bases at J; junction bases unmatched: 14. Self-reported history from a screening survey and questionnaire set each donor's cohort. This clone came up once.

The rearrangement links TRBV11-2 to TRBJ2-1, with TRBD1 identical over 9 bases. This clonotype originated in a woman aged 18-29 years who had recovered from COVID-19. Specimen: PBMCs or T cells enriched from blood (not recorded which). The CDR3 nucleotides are TGTGCCAGCAACTTGCAGGGGGGACAGGGATCGAATGAGCAGTTCTTC. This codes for CASNLQGGQGSNEQFF. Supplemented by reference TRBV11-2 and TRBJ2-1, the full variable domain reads EAGVAQSPRYKIIEKRQSVAFWCNPISGHATLYWYQQILGQGPKLLIQFQNNGVVDDSQLPKDRFSAERLKGVDSTLKIQPAKLEDSAVYLCASNLQGGQGSNEQFFGPGTRLTVL.